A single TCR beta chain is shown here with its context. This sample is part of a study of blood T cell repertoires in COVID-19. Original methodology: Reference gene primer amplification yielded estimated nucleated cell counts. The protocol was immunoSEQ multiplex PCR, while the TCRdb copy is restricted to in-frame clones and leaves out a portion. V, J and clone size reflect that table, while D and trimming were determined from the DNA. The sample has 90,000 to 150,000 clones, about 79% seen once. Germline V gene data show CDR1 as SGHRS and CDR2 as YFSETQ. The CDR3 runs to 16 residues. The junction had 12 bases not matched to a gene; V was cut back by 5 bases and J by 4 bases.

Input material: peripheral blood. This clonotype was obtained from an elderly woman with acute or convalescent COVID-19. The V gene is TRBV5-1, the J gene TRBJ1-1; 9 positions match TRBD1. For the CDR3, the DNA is TGCGCCAGCAGAGATACCGGGACAGGGATCATCACTGAAGCTTTCTTT. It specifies CASRDTGTGIITEAFF.